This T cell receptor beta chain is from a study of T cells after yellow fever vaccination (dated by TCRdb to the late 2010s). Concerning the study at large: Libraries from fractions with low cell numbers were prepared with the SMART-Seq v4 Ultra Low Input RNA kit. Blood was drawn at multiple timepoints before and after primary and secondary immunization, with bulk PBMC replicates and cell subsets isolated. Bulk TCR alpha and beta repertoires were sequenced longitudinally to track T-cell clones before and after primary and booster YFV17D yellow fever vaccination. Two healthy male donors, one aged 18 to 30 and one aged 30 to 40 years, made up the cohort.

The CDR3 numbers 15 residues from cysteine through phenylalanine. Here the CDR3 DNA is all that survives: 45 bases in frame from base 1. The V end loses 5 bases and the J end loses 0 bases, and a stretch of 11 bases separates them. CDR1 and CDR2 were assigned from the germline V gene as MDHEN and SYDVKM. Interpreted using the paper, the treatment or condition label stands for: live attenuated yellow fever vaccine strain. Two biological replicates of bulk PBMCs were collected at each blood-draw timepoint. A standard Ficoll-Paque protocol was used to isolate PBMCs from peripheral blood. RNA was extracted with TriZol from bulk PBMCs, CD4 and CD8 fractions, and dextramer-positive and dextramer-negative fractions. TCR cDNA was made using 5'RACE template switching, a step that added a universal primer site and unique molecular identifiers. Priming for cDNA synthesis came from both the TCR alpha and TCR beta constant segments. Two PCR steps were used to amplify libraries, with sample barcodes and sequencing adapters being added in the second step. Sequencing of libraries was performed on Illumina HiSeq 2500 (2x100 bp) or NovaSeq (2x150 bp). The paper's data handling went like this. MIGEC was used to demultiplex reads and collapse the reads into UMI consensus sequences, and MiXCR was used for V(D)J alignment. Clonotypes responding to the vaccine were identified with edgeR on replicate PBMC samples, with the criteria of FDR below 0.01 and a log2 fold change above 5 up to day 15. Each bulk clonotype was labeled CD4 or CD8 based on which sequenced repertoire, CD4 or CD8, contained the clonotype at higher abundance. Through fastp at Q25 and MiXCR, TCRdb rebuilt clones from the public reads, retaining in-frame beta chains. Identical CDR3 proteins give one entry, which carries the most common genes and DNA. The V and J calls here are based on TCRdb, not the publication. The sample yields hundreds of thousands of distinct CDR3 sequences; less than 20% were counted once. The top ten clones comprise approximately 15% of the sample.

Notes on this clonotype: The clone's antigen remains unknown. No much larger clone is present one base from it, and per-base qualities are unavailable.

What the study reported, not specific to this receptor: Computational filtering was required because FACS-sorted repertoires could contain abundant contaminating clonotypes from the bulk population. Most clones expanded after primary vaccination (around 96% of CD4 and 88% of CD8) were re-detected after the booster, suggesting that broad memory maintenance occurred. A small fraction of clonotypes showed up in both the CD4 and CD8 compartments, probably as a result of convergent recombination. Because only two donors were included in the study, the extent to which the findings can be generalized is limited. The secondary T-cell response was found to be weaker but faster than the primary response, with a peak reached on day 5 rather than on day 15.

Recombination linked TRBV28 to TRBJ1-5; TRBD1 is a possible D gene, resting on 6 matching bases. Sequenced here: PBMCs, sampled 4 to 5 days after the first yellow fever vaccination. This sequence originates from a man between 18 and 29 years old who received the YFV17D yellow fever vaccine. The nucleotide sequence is TGTGCCAGCAGTCCCCGGACAGCTAGCAATCAGCCCCAGCATTTT. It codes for CASSPRTASNQPQHF.